This T cell receptor beta chain is drawn from a study of blood T cell repertoires in COVID-19. Whole-study context: The cDNA or gDNA used as material had been derived from T cells, B-cell-depleted T cells, or PBMCs.

Per the study methods: Reference gene primer amplification gave nucleated cell count estimates. TCRdb's copy holds only in-frame clones and misses some; the assay was immunoSEQ multiplex PCR. V and J calls plus clone size are reproduced from that table; the DNA served to infer D and trimming. Seen here are roughly 250,000 clones, 88% observed once, and the top ten hold approximately 2.2%. The V gene's germline CDR1 is MNHEY and CDR2 SMNVEV (reference sequence). The ends lost 9 bases at V and 1 base at J; junction bases unmatched: 9. The CDR3 runs 16 residues. This receptor was taken from a woman aged 40 to 50 who had recovered from COVID-19. The sequenced sample consisted of peripheral blood. The chain carries TRBV27 and TRBJ2-6, with 7 bases identical to TRBD2. CDR3 protein: CASSGGSPSGANVLTF. DNA of the CDR3: TGTGCCAGTTCCGGGGGGTCTCCTTCTGGGGCCAACGTCCTGACTTTC.